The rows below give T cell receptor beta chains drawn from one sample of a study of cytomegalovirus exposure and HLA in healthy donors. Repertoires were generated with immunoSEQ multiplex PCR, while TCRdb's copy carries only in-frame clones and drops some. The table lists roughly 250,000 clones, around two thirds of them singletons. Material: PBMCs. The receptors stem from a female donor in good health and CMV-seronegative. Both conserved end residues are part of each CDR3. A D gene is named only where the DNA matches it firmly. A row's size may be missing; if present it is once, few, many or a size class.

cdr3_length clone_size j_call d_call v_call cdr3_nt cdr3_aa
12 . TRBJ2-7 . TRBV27 TGTGCCAGCAGTTTAGTGGGGGGCGAGCAGTACTTC CASSLVGGEQYF
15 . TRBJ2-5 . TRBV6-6 TGTGCCAGCAGTTACCGGACAGCCCGACAAGGGAGCCAGTACTTC CASSYRTARQGSQYF
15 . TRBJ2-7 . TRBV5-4 TGTGCCAGCAGCTTGATTGGCGGGAAGTTCTACGAGCAGTACTTC CASSLIGGKFYEQYF
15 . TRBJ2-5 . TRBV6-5 TGTGCCAGCAGTCCGGGGCGGGGAGCGGAAGAGACCCAGTACTTC CASSPGRGAEETQYF
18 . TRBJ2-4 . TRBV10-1 TGCGCCAGCAGTGAGTCGATGGGGGGTGGACTAGCCAAAAACATTCAGTACTTC CASSESMGGGLAKNIQYF
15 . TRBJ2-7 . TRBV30 TGTGCCCTGTCGGGTGTAGCCGGCCCGGGGGACGAGCAGTACTTC CALSGVAGPGDEQYF
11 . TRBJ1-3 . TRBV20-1 TGCAGTGCCCGGGGAGGGTACGCCCAATATTTT CSARGGYAQYF
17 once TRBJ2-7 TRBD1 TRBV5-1 TGCGCCAGCAGCTTTAGGAGTCCGGGACAGGGCCTCTACGAGCAGTACTTC CASSFRSPGQGLYEQYF
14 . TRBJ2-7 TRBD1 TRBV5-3 TGTGCCAGAAGCTTGGGGGGACAGGGGTACGAGCAGTACTTC CARSLGGQGYEQYF
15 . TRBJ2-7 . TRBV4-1 TGCGCTAGCAGCCAAGATTACAGGCGCCTTAGGGAGCAGTACTTC CASSQDYRRLREQYF
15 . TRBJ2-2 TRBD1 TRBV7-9 TGTTCCAGCAGTTCAGGGGGCGCCGGCTCCGGGGAGCTGTTTTTT CSSSSGGAGSGELFF
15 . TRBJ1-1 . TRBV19 TGTGCCAGTGGTATTTTTTCCCGTCGGAGCACTGAAGCTTTCTTT CASGIFSRRSTEAFF
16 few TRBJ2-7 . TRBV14 TGTGCCAGCAGCCAAGTCCCGACGGAAGAGAGGATAGAGCAGTACTTC CASSQVPTEERIEQYF
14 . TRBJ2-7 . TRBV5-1 TGCGCCAGCCGTGGAGTCGGGGTACAGCGCGAGCAGTACTTC CASRGVGVQREQYF
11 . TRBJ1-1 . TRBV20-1 TGCAGTGCCTTGACTGGCACTGAAGCTTTCTTT CSALTGTEAFF
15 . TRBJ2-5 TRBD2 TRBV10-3 TGTGCCATCAGTCCTACTAGCGGGACAAAAGAGACCCAGTACTTC CAISPTSGTKETQYF
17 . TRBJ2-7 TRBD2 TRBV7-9 TGTGCCAGCAGCCCAAACCCCGGACTAGCTACTCACTACGAGCAGTACTTC CASSPNPGLATHYEQYF
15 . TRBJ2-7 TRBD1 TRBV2 TGTGCCAGCAGAGACCCGGGACAGGGGACCTACGAGCAGTACTTC CASRDPGQGTYEQYF
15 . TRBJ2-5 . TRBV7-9 TGTGCCAGCAGCCCATTGTTAGACTGGATGGGGACCCAGTACTTC CASSPLLDWMGTQYF
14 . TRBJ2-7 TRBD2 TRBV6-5 TGTGCCAGCAGTTACCAGCGGGGCGCCTACGAGCAGTACTTC CASSYQRGAYEQYF
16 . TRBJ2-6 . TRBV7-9 TGTGCCAGCAGCTTTGGGGCGTTCTCTGGGGCCAACGTCCTGACTTTC CASSFGAFSGANVLTF
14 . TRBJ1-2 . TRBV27 TGTGCCAGCAGTTTATCTCCTACAGGGAAGGGCTACACCTTC CASSLSPTGKGYTF
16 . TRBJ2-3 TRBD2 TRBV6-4 TGTGCCAGCAGTGACTCCGGGACTAGGCACGCAGATACGCAGTATTTT CASSDSGTRHADTQYF
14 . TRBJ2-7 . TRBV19 TGTGCCAGTAGTAAACCCTCGGAGCGCTACGAGCAGTACTTC CASSKPSERYEQYF
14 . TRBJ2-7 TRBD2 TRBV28 TGTGCCAGCAGTGATCCCGGGGGGGCCTACGAGCAGTACTTC CASSDPGGAYEQYF
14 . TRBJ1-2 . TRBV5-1 TGCGCCAGCAGTTCGGACAGCGGGGCCTATGGCTACACCTTC CASSSDSGAYGYTF
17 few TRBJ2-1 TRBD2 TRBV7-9 TGTGCCAGCAGCTTAGCGCCTAGCGGGAGGTTTAAGAATGAGCAGTTCTTC CASSLAPSGRFKNEQFF
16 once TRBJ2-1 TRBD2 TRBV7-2 TGTGCCAGCAGCCAAAGACATGGACCCGTGCGGGGGGAGCAGTTCTTC CASSQRHGPVRGEQFF
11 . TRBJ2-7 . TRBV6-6 TGTGCCAGCAGCCAAGTGGCTAGGCTCTACTTC CASSQVARLYF